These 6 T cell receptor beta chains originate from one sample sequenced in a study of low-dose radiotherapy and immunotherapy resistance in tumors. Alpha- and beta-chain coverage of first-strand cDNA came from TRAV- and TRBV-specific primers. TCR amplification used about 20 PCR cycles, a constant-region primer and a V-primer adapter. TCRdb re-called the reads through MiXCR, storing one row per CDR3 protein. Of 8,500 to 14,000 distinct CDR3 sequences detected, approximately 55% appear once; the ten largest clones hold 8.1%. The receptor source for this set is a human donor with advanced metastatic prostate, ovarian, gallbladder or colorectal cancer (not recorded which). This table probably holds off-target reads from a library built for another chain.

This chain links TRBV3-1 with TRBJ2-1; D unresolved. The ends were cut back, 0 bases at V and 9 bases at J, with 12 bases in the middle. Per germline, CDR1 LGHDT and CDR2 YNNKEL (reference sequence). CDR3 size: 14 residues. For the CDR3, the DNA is TGTGCCAGCAGCCAAGAAAAGGCGCGAGGTGAGCAGTTCTTC. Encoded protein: CASSQEKARGEQFF.

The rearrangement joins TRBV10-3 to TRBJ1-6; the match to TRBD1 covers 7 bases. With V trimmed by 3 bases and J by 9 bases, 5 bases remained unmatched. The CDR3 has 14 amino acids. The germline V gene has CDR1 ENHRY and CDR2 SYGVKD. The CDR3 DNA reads TGTGCCATCAGTGATACAGGGGAGAGTTCACCCCTCCACTTT. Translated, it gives CAISDTGESSPLHF.

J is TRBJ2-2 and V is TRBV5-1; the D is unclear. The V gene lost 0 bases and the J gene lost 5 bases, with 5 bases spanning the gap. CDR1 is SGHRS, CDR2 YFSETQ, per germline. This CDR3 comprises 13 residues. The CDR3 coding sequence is TGCGCCAGCAGCTTGGACGCGACCGGGGAGCTGTTTTTT. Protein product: CASSLDATGELFF.

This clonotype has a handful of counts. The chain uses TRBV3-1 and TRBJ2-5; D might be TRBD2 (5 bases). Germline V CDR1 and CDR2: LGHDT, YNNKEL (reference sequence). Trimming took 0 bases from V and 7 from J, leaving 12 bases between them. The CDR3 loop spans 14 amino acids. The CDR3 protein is CASSQDRTRGTQYF. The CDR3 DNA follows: TGTGCCAGCAGCCAAGATCGGACTCGAGGGACCCAGTACTTC.

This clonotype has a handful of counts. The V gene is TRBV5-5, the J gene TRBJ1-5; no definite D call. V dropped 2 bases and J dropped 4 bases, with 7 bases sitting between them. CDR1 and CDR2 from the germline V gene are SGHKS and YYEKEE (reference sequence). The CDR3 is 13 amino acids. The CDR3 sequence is CASSLIWNQPQHF. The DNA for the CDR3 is TGTGCCAGCAGCTTAATTTGGAATCAGCCCCAGCATTTT.

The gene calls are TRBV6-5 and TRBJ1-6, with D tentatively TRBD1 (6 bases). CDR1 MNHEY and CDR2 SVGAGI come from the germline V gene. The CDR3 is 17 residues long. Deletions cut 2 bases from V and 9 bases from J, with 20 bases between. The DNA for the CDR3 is TGTGCCAGCAGTTACGGGGTTTGGAGTCAGGGGCCTTCACCCCTCCACTTT. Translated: CASSYGVWSQGPSPLHF.